The present TCR beta chain was sequenced within a study of T cells in AML relapse after transplant (dated by TCRdb to between 2019 and 2020). Background for the entire study: In a retrospective study, inhibitory receptor expression and TCR repertoires of bone marrow T cells were examined in patients who had received allogeneic HSCT for myeloid malignancy. TCR sequencing of unsorted bone marrow included three patients relapsing after HSCT, three patients in long-term complete remission and three healthy donors. Points the paper makes about the study in general: The TCR repertoire comparisons were based on very few samples, with only a few individuals in each group for unsorted bone marrow. Bone marrow repertoires were skewed in transplanted patients whatever the outcome, with the top 10 alpha clonotypes reaching 30% to 35% in remission and around 40% in relapse compared with around 20% in healthy donors.

V loses 6 bases, J loses 0 bases, and the germline ends lie 19 bases apart. The CDR3 goes from the cysteine to the phenylalanine over 17 residues. Solely the CDR3 DNA is kept, with 51 bases framed from the first base. This clonotype is termed medium-sized (0.01 to 0.1%). Its antigen is not yet known. No base-level quality is on record; no much larger clone is a single base apart. Bone marrow from healthy donors served as the control group for patient comparisons. Libraries were made using PCR. A modified RACE PCR protocol, not multiplex PCR, was used to amplify TCR alpha and beta chains from RNA. The libraries were sequenced on an Illumina MiSeq, and sample-specific barcode combinations were used to demultiplex the raw reads. The paper's processing steps were these. TCR clonotypes were identified from the sequencing reads using MiXCR software. Starting from the raw public reads, TCRdb applied fastp trimming at Q25, assembled clones with MiXCR and retained in-frame beta chains. Every entry covers one CDR3 protein and lists the most common genes and DNA from its rows. The V and J calls come from TCRdb's annotation, not from the publication. The sample table lists about 1,000 distinct CDR3 sequences, 19% of them with a count of one. The ten top clones hold around 6.7% of the sample.

This sequence uses TRBV12-3 or TRBV12-4 and TRBJ2-3, with the D gene uncertain. The source material was bone marrow. The receptor was derived from a human donor in good health. The CDR3 reads CASSLTPTRLSTDTQYF. The nucleotide sequence is given as TGTGCCAGCAGCTTAACTCCAACACGCCTTAGCACAGATACGCAGTATTTT.